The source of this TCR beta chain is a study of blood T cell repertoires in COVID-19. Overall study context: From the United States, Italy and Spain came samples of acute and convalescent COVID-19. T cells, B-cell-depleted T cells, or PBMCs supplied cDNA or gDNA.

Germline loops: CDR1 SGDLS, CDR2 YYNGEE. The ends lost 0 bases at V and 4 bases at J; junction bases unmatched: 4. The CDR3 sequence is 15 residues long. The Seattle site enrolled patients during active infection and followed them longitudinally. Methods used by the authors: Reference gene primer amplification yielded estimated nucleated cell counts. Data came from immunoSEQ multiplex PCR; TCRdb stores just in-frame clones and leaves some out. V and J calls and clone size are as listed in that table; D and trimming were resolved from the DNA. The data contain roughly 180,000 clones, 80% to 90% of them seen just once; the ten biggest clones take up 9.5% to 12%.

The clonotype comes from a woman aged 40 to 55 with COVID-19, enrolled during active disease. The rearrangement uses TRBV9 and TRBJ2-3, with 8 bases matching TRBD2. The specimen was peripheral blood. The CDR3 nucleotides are TGTGCCAGCAGCGTAGCAGGGACTAGGGCAGATACGCAGTATTTT. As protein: CASSVAGTRADTQYF.